The text below deals with one T cell receptor beta chain. Its cognate antigen has yet to be identified. Per-base quality was not reported, and no clone a single base away is much larger than it. The trial excluded patients who had a history of autoimmune disease or were on systemic immunosuppression. Peripheral blood for TCR sequencing was collected from all dose cohorts at baseline, on cycle 4 day 1, and on cycle 7 day 1. Samples were obtained from an open-label, multicenter, first-in-human phase I dose-escalation trial of ivuxolimab. Adults with locally advanced or metastatic melanoma, renal cell carcinoma, hepatocellular carcinoma or head and neck squamous cell carcinoma were enrolled in the trial. Before TCR sequencing, CD4+ and CD8+ T cells were separately sorted from peripheral blood. This entry comes from a study of OX40 agonist ivuxolimab in advanced cancers. A note on the overall study: Ivuxolimab was an agonistic, fully human IgG2 monoclonal antibody directed against OX40 (CD134), a costimulatory receptor. The purpose of peripheral TCRbeta sequencing was to test whether ivuxolimab changed TCR sequence diversity and led to clonal T-cell expansion. The paper describes the monotherapy dose-escalation part (N ≈ 52 patients) of the phase I trial of ivuxolimab. The dose-escalation cohort was approximately 83% male with a mean age of approximately 60 years, ranging from roughly 23 to 90. Intravenous ivuxolimab was administered to patients every 2 weeks at six dose levels: 0.01, 0.1, 0.3, 1.5, 3 and 10 mg/kg. Prior anti-PD-1, anti-PD-L1 or anti-CTLA-4 therapy was permitted, and 30% to 45% of dose-escalation patients had received checkpoint inhibitors. Partial responses were achieved by three dose-escalation patients, of whom one had hepatocellular carcinoma and two had cutaneous melanoma. Among the roughly 52 dose-escalation patients, about 19 had hepatocellular carcinoma, about 15 melanoma, 9 renal cell carcinoma and 9 head and neck cancer.

Points the paper makes about the study in general: Low levels of normalized T-cell clonal expansion were also seen in some patients who did not respond. The antigen specificity of the peripheral T cells that underwent clonal expansion was not determined. At doses from 0.1 to 3.0 mg/kg, clonal expansion was seen in both CD4+ and CD8+ blood T cells between baseline and week 6. In partial responders in the 0.1-3.0 mg/kg groups, normalized peripheral clonal expansion was found to be among the lowest, especially among CD8+ T cells. After ivuxolimab, expanded clones were on average more numerous among CD8+ T cells than among CD4+ T cells.

Its CDR3 holds 17 amino acids, cysteine through phenylalanine. Left in the record is the CDR3 DNA by itself, 51 bases read in frame from the first base. The germline V and J ends show losses of 3 bases and 0 bases respectively, and no gene match explains 5 bases of the junction. From a lookup of the germline V gene, CDR1 and CDR2 are SGHAT and FQNNGV. Genomic DNA was extracted from sorted cells for sequencing of the TCRbeta CDR3 region. The immunoSEQ Assay was used to sequence the TCRbeta CDR3 regions. The table comes from immuneACCESS by way of TCRdb, which keeps in-frame sequences with V and J called. Part of the clones is missing from these tables; in studies checked, under half for an unresolved V gene and the rest for unknown reasons. A total of approximately 12,000 clones appear in this sample, about 80% of them only once. Around 24% of the sample comes from the top ten.

The chain employs TRBV11-2 and TRBJ1-4, with 9 bases in between that match TRBD1. The material was CD4+ or CD8+ T cells sorted from blood, obtained in a trial of the OX40 agonist ivuxolimab. The clonotype originates from an adult with an advanced solid tumor such as melanoma, head and neck, liver or kidney cancer. The nucleotide sequence reads TGTGCCAGCAGCTTCGGACAGGGGATCACAACTAATGAAAAACTGTTTTTT. The resulting protein is CASSFGQGITTNEKLFF.